This T cell receptor (beta chain) was obtained from a study of blood T cell repertoires in COVID-19 (dated by TCRdb to about 2020). Broadly, across the study: The collaborator samples originated in the United States, Italy and Spain and spanned the acute and convalescent phases of COVID-19. Samples were obtained from the ongoing ImmuneRACE study (first 160 participants) and from 1,000 to 1,500 subjects provided by 6 global collaborators. Subjects who had been exposed to COVID-19, were actively infected with it, or had recovered from it provided the deeply sampled blood TCRbeta repertoires that made up the dataset. Nearly every sample came with metadata listing a de-identified subject ID, COVID-19 status, age in years and sex. The prospective study material was composed of cDNA or gDNA derived from T cells, B-cell-depleted T cells, or PBMCs. HLA class I and class II types, where available, came from metadata supplied by the sample provider rather than from assay-based typing. The repertoires were released in a freely available public database intended as a resource for research on the immune response to SARS-CoV-2. Paper-wide results and their limitations: The amount of clinical and demographic metadata varied by source and participant and was provided uncurated.

TCRbeta CDR3 regions were amplified from genomic DNA using the immunoSEQ Assay, a bias-controlled multiplex PCR. The study's own analysis went as follows. Within the assay, amplification of reference gene primers was used to estimate how many nucleated cells each sample contained. Sequence reads were collapsed and filtered to measure the absolute abundance of every unique TCRbeta CDR3 rearrangement. For each sample, productive Simpson clonality was calculated by taking the square root of Simpson's diversity index across productive rearrangements. The clones in this table, taken by TCRdb from immuneACCESS, are in-frame only. Not every clone is retained; where verified, under half of the shortfall comes from an unresolved V gene, and the cause of the rest is unknown. V, J and clone size derive from that table, while D and trimming were established from the DNA sequence. The sample records roughly 230,000 clones, roughly 90% of which are singletons. The ten biggest clones cover over 1.5% of the sample.

Collaborating institutions collected whole blood in K2EDTA tubes following their own protocols. For TCRbeta analysis, collaborators shipped samples in one of three forms: frozen whole blood, isolated PBMCs, or DNA extracted from either of those sample types. Note on this clone: No antigen is known for it. No per-base quality is available; no much larger clone lies one base away.

Trimming removed 4 bases from V and 2 bases from J, leaving 6 bases between the germline ends. The CDR1 and CDR2 encoded by the germline V gene (reference sequence) are MNHNY and SVGAGI. The CDR3 goes from the cysteine to the phenylalanine over 12 residues. The CDR3 DNA has 36 bases and is translated from base 1. The TCR was taken from a man between 65 and 79 years old with acute or convalescent COVID-19. The chain links TRBV6-6 with TRBJ2-7; a confident D gene designation cannot be given. Source material: peripheral blood. The CDR3 region has the sequence CASSSVPYEQYF. The DNA sequence reads TGTGCCAGCAGTTCGGTCCCCTACGAGCAGTACTTC.